The rows below give T cell receptor beta chains drawn from one sample of a study of T cells in Graves' hyperthyroidism and ophthalmopathy. Via MiXCR, TCRdb re-called the multiplex PCR reads, giving one row per CDR3 protein. This sample has a few hundred thousand distinct CDR3 sequences, with under 15% found just once. The sequenced material came from blood. These receptor sequences come from a young woman with Graves' hyperthyroidism. CDR3s include the opening cysteine and the closing phenylalanine or tryptophan. The D gene is left open where the match is weak. Not every row has a clone size; where given, it reads once, few, many or a size class.

>many|TRBJ1-1|-|TRBV10-1
CASSSAMNTEAFF
TGCGCCAGCAGTTCGGCGATGAACACTGAAGCTTTCTTT
>-|TRBJ1-5|-|TRBV28
CASSLKWGKHF
TGTGCCAGCAGTTTAAAGTGGGGGAAGCATTTT
>many|TRBJ1-2|-|TRBV27
CASSAIGGLGYTF
TGTGCCAGCAGTGCTATCGGGGGCCTAGGCTACACCTTC
>many|TRBJ1-1|-|TRBV28
CASEGEDTEAFF
TGTGCCAGTGAGGGCGAGGACACTGAAGCTTTCTTT
>few|TRBJ2-1|-|TRBV29-1
CSVESGGESYNEQFF
TGCAGCGTTGAATCGGGCGGAGAGTCCTACAATGAGCAGTTCTTC
>once|TRBJ2-2|-|TRBV9
CASSAPFREPYTGELFF
TGTGCCAGCAGCGCCCCCTTTCGGGAGCCGTACACCGGGGAGCTGTTTTTT
>few|TRBJ2-1|TRBD2|TRBV20-1
CSARPSAGGMDNEQFF
TGCAGTGCTAGACCCTCAGCGGGAGGGATGGACAATGAGCAGTTCTTC
>-|TRBJ2-7|-|TRBV29-1
CSAAAGDRAYEQYF
TGCAGCGCTGCGGCGGGGGACAGAGCCTACGAGCAGTACTTC
>many|TRBJ2-7|TRBD2|TRBV27
CASSPRTSSYEQYF
TGTGCCAGCAGTCCTCGGACTAGCTCCTACGAGCAGTACTTC
>few|TRBJ1-5|-|TRBV18
CASSPGGGVQPQHF
TGTGCCAGCTCACCGGGGGGAGGGGTCCAGCCCCAGCATTTT
>-|TRBJ1-3|-|TRBV6-7
CASSYSSTDISGNTIYF
TGTGCCAGCAGTTACTCGTCCACAGACATCTCTGGAAACACCATATATTTT
>-|TRBJ1-6|-|TRBV6-1
CASRGRLNSPLHF
TGTGCCAGCAGGGGACGGCTGAATTCACCCCTCCACTTT
>many|TRBJ2-5|TRBD2|TRBV7-8
CASSLFRGLAGGVETQYF
TGTGCCAGCAGCTTATTTCGAGGACTAGCGGGAGGGGTGGAGACCCAGTACTTC
>many|TRBJ2-7|TRBD2|TRBV20-1
CSAHALAGGTEQYF
TGCAGTGCGCACGCACTAGCGGGAGGAACCGAGCAGTACTTC
>many|TRBJ2-1|-|TRBV30
CAWSVPAREQFF
TGTGCCTGGAGTGTACCGGCGCGAGAGCAGTTCTTC
>few|TRBJ1-2|TRBD1|TRBV6-1
CASTSDRVNGYTF
TGTGCCAGCACCTCGGACAGGGTTAATGGCTACACCTTC
>many|TRBJ2-3|-|TRBV24-1
CATSPRESRTDTQYF
TGTGCCACCAGTCCACGGGAGTCTCGCACAGATACGCAGTATTTT
>few|TRBJ1-6|-|TRBV27
CASSLGLGTYNSPLHF
TGTGCCAGCAGTTTGGGACTAGGAACCTATAATTCACCCCTCCACTTT
>-|TRBJ2-3|TRBD2|TRBV20-1
CSARAVGTRPTDTQYF
TGCAGTGCTAGAGCAGTGGGGACTAGACCGACAGATACGCAGTATTTT